The rows below give T cell receptor beta chains drawn from one sample of a study of T cells in Graves' hyperthyroidism and ophthalmopathy. TCRdb reanalysed the multiplex PCR reads using MiXCR and keeps one entry per CDR3 protein. Of hundreds of thousands of distinct CDR3 sequences listed, 35% to 45% are singletons. The specimen sequenced was blood. Every receptor here comes from a man between 18 and 35 years old with Graves' hyperthyroidism. Each CDR3 is given with its conserved first and last residue. A D gene is named only where the DNA matches it firmly. Not every row has a clone size; where given, it reads once, few, many or a size class.

length,size,V,D,J,DNA,CDR3
13,many,TRBV20-1,-,TRBJ1-1,TGCAGTGCTAGAATCGACAGGAACACTGAAGCTTTCTTT,CSARIDRNTEAFF
14,-,TRBV9,TRBD1,TRBJ1-1,TGTGCCAGCAGCGGGGGGACAGGGACCACTGAAGCTTTCTTT,CASSGGTGTTEAFF
14,few,TRBV7-6,-,TRBJ2-2,TGTGCCAGCAGCTTACAATTTGGGTCCGGGGAGCTGTTTTTT,CASSLQFGSGELFF
14,few,TRBV14,TRBD1,TRBJ2-7,TGTGCCAGCAGATCGGGACAGGCACCCTACGAGCAGTACTTC,CASRSGQAPYEQYF
14,-,TRBV7-3,-,TRBJ1-1,TGTGCCAGCAGTTGGCCGGGTCTGAACACTGAAGCTTTCTTT,CASSWPGLNTEAFF
12,many,TRBV6-6,-,TRBJ1-5,TGTGCCAGCAGCCCCTGGAGACAGCCCCAGCATTTT,CASSPWRQPQHF
12,few,TRBV19,-,TRBJ1-1,TGTGCCAGCAGAGACAGTTACACTGAAGCTTTCTTT,CASRDSYTEAFF
16,-,TRBV12-3/TRBV12-4,-,TRBJ1-5,TGTGCCAGCGCCTCCGGGGAGCCAGGGAGCAATCAGCCCCAGCATTTT,CASASGEPGSNQPQHF
11,many,TRBV10-1,-,TRBJ2-7,TGCGCCAGCAGTGGAGGTCGGGAGCAGTACTTC,CASSGGREQYF
15,-,TRBV6-2/TRBV6-3,-,TRBJ1-6,TGTGCCAGCAGCCGCGAGAGGGGGATGAATTCACCCCTCCACTTT,CASSRERGMNSPLHF
15,-,TRBV14,-,TRBJ2-2,TGTGCCAGCAGCCGAATGGGCCCGAACACCGGGGAGCTGTTTTTT,CASSRMGPNTGELFF
14,many,TRBV20-1,TRBD1,TRBJ1-1,TGCAGTGCCCAACCCGGACAGGCGAACACTGAAGCTTTCTTT,CSAQPGQANTEAFF
15,many,TRBV7-8,-,TRBJ1-1,TGTGCCAGCAGCATCCGGACCCCTAGGGACACTGAAGCTTTCTTT,CASSIRTPRDTEAFF
10,once,TRBV29-1,TRBD1,TRBJ1-2,TGCAGCGTTACCGGGACAGCCAACACCTTC,CSVTGTANTF
16,few,TRBV12-3/TRBV12-4,TRBD2,TRBJ2-5,TGTGCCAGCACCCCTAACGGGACTAGCGGGGATTTGGCCCAGTACTTC,CASTPNGTSGDLAQYF
16,many,TRBV25-1,-,TRBJ2-2,TGTGCCAGCAGTGAATTGGGCGGAGGGGACACCGGGGAGCTGTTTTTT,CASSELGGGDTGELFF
18,few,TRBV7-2,TRBD2,TRBJ2-5,TGTGCCAGCAGCTTTTTCGTGGGACTAGCGGGAGGGGGGGAGACCCAGTACTTC,CASSFFVGLAGGGETQYF
13,few,TRBV5-1,-,TRBJ2-2,TGCGCCAGCAGCCTCACCCACACCGGGGAGCTGTTTTTT,CASSLTHTGELFF
14,-,TRBV10-3,-,TRBJ1-2,TGTGCCAGCAGAACCGGGACGGCAGATTATGGCTACACCTTC,CASRTGTADYGYTF
14,few,TRBV5-5,TRBD1,TRBJ2-7,TGTGCCAGCGCCCGGGACAGGTTGATCTACGAGCAGTACTTC,CASARDRLIYEQYF
14,-,TRBV19,-,TRBJ1-2,TGCGCCAGCAGCCCGACGGCGTCCTCCCATGGCTACACCTTC,CASSPTASSHGYTF
14,many,TRBV29-1,TRBD2,TRBJ2-7,TGCAGCGTTGGGAGCGGGAGGGCCTCCTACGAGCAGTACTTC,CSVGSGRASYEQYF
16,few,TRBV4-1,-,TRBJ1-1,TGCGCCAGCAGCCAAGATGGGGGCGGAATGAACACTGAAGCTTTCTTT,CASSQDGGGMNTEAFF
14,-,TRBV29-1,-,TRBJ1-1,TGCAGCGTCGGGGTGGGGGGTGCGAACACTGAAGCTTTCTTT,CSVGVGGANTEAFF
11,many,TRBV2,-,TRBJ1-3,TGTGCCACCCACCAGGGAAACACCATATATTTT,CATHQGNTIYF
14,many,TRBV7-6,TRBD1,TRBJ1-1,TGTGCCAGCAGTTACGACAGGGTGAACACTGAAGCTTTCTTT,CASSYDRVNTEAFF
16,-,TRBV6-5,TRBD1,TRBJ2-7,TGTGCCAGCAGTCTCACCCCCGGGACAGGGACCTACGAGCAGTACTTC,CASSLTPGTGTYEQYF
14,few,TRBV6-6,TRBD1,TRBJ2-2,TGTGCCAGCAGCAAGGGACAGCTCACCGGGGAGCTGTTTTTT,CASSKGQLTGELFF
16,-,TRBV13,TRBD1,TRBJ2-2,TGTGCCAGCAGTTTCTGGGGACAGAGATACACCGGGGAGCTGTTTTTT,CASSFWGQRYTGELFF
15,-,TRBV10-3,-,TRBJ1-5,TGTGCCATCAGCTTGGCCGGGGGGACCAATCAGCCCCAGCATTTT,CAISLAGGTNQPQHF
14,-,TRBV9,-,TRBJ1-1,TGTGCCAGCAGCGTCACGGCTATGAACACTGAAGCTTTCTTT,CASSVTAMNTEAFF
14,few,TRBV28,TRBD1,TRBJ1-2,TGTGCCAGCAGTTTGACAGGGGTGGGCTATGGCTACACCTTC,CASSLTGVGYGYTF
14,-,TRBV10-3,-,TRBJ1-2,TGTGCCAGCAGTTTAGGAGGGCTATTCTATGGCTACACCTTC,CASSLGGLFYGYTF
13,many,TRBV7-9,-,TRBJ2-5,TGTGCCAGCAGCTTCGCGCTACAAGAGACCCAGTACTTC,CASSFALQETQYF
17,-,TRBV7-2,-,TRBJ1-5,TGTGCCAGCAGCTTAGATGCCGGGGACGAGGGCAATCAGCCCCAGCATTTT,CASSLDAGDEGNQPQHF
15,-,TRBV7-8,TRBD1,TRBJ1-1,TGTGCCAGCAGCCCACGACAGGGAATGTTCACTGAAGCTTTCTTT,CASSPRQGMFTEAFF
15,many,TRBV7-9,-,TRBJ1-1,TGTGCCAGCAGCTTGGCAGCGCATTCGAACACTGAAGCTTTCTTT,CASSLAAHSNTEAFF
13,-,TRBV14,-,TRBJ1-2,TGTGCCAGCAGCCAAGAATGGGGCTTTGGCTACACCTTC,CASSQEWGFGYTF
15,many,TRBV15,TRBD2,TRBJ2-7,TGTGCCACCAGCACAAGGGGACTAGCGGGATACGAGCAGTACTTC,CATSTRGLAGYEQYF
15,-,TRBV7-9,-,TRBJ2-5,TGTGCCAGCAGCTACGTCGGCAGCCATCAAGAGACCCAGTACTTC,CASSYVGSHQETQYF
17,-,TRBV19,-,TRBJ1-1,TGCGCCAGCAGCCAAGATCAGTATACAACCGTGAACACTGAAGCTTTCTTT,CASSQDQYTTVNTEAFF
15,-,TRBV4-2,-,TRBJ2-7,TGTGCCAGCAGCCAAGAGAAGTCTTCAATATACGAGCAGTACTTC,CASSQEKSSIYEQYF
13,many,TRBV10-3,-,TRBJ2-7,TGTGCCATCAGCCTCGGACCCACCTACGAGCAGTACTTC,CAISLGPTYEQYF
13,-,TRBV5-1,-,TRBJ2-2,TGCGCCAGCAGCTTGGTTTCGTCCGGGGAGCTGTTTTTT,CASSLVSSGELFF
13,many,TRBV29-1,-,TRBJ1-3,TGCAGCGCCTCCGGGTTCTCTGGAAACACCATATATTTT,CSASGFSGNTIYF
14,many,TRBV7-9,-,TRBJ1-4,TGTGCCAGCAGCTTAGCCGACGGAAATGAAAAACTGTTTTTT,CASSLADGNEKLFF